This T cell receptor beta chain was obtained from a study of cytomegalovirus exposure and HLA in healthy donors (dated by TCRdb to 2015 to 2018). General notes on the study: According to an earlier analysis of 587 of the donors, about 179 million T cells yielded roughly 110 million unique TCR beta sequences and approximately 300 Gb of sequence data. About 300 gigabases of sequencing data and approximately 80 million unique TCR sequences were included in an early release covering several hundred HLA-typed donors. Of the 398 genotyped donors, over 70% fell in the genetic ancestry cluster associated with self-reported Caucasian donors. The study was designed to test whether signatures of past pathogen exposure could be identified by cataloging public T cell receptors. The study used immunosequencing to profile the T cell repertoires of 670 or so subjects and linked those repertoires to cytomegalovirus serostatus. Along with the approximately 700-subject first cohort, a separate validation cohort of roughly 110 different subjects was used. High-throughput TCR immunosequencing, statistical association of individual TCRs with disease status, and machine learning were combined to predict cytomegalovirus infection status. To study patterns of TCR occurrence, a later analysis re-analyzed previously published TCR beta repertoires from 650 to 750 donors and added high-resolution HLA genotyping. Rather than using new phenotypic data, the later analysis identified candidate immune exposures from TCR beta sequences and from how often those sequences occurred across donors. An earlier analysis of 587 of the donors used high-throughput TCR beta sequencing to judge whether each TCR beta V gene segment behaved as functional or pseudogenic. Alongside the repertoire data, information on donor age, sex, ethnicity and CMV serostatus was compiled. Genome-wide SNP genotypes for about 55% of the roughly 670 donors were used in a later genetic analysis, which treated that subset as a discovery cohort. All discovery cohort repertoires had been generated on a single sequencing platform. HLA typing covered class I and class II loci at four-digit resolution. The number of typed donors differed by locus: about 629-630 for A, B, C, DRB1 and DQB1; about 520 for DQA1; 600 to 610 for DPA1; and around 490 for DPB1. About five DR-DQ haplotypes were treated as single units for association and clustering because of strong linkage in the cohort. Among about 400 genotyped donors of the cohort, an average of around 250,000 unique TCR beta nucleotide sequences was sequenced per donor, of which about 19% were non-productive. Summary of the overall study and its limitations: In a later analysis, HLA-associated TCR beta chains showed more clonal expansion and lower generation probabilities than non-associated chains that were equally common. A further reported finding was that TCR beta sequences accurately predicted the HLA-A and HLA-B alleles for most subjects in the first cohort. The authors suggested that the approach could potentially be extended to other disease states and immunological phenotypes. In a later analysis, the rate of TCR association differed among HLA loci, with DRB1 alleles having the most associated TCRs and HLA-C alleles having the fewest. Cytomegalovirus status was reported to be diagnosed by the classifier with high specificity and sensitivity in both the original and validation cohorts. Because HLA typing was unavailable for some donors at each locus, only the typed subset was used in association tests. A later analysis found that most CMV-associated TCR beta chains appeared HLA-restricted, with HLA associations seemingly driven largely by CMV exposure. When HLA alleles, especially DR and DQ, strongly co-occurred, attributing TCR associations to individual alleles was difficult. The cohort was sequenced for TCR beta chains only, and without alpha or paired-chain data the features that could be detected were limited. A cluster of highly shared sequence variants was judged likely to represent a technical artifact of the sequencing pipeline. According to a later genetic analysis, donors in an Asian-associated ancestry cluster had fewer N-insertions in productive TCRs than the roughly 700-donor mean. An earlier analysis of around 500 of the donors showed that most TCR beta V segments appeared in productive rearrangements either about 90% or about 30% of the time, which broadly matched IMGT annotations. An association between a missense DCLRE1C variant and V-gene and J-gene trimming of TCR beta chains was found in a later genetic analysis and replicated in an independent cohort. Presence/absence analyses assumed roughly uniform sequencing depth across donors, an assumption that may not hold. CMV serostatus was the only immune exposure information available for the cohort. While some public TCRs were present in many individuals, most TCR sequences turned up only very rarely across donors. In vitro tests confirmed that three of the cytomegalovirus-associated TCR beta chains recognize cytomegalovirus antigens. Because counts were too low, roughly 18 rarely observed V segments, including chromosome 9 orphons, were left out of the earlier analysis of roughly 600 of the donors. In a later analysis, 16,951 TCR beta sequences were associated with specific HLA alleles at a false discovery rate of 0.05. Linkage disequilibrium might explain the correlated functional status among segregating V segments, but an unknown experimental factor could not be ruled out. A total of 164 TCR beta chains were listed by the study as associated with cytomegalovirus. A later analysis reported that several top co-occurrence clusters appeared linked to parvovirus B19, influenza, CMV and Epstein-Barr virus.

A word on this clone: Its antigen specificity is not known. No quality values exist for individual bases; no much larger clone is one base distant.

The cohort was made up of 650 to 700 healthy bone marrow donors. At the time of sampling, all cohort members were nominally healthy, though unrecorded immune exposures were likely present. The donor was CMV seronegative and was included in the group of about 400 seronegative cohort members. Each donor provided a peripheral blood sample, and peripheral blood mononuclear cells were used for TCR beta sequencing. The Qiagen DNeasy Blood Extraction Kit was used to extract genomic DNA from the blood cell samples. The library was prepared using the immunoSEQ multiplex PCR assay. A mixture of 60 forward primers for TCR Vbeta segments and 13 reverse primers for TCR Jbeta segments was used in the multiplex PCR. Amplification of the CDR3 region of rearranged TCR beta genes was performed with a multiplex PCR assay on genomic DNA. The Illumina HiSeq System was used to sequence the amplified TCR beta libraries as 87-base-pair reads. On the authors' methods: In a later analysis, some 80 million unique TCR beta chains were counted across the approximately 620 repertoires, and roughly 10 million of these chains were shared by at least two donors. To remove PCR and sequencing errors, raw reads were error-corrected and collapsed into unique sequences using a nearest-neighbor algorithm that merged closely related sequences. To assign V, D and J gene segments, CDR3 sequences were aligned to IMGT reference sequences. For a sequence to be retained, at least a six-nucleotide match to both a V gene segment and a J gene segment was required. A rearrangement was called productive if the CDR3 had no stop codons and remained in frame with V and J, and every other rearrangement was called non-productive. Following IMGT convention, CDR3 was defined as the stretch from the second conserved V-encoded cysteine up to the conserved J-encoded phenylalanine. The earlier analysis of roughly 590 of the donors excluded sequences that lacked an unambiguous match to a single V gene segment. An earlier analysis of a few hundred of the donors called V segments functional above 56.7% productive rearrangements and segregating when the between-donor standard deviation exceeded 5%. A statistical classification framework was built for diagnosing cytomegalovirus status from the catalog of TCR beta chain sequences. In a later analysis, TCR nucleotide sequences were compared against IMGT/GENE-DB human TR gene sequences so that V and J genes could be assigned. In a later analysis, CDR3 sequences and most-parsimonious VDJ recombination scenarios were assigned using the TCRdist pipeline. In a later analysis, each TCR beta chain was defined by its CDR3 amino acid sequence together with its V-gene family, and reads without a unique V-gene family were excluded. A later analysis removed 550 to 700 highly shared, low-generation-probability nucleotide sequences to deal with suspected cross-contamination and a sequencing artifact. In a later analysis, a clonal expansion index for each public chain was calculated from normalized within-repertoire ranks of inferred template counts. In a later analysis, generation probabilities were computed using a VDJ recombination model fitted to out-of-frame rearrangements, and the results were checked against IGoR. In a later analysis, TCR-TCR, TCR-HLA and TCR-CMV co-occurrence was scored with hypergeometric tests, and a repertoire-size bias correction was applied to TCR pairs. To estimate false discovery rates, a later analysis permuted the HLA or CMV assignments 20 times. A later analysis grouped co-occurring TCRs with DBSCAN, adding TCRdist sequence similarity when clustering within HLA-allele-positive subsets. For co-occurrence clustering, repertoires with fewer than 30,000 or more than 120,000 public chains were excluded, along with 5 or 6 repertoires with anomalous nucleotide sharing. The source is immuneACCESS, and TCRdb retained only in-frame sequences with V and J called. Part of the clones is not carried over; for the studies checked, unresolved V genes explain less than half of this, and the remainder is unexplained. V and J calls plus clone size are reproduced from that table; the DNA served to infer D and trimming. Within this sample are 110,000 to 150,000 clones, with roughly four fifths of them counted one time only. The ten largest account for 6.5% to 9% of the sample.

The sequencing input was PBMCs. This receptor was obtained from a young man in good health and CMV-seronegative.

The CDR3 has the sequence CASSYGGWQYF. The DNA sequence is given as TGTGCCAGCAGTTACGGGGGGTGGCAGTACTTC. Here the chain combines TRBV6-5 and TRBJ2-5; possibly the D gene is TRBD2, per 6 matching bases. Relative to germline, V is 2 bases shorter and J is 11 bases shorter, with 9 bases between their ends. The CDR3 spans 11 residues, from the cysteine through the phenylalanine. CDR3 DNA only is kept here, 33 bases in frame from base 1. Per the germline V gene, MNHEY is the CDR1 and SVGAGI is the CDR2.